The 6 T cell receptor beta chains presented below share a single source sample, sequenced in a study of blood T cells in healthy people across ages. Through a sample-barcoded 5' primer and a J-beta primer mix, a second PCR was run for 7 to 11 cycles. TCRdb reprocessed the 5' RACE reads via MiXCR and lists one record per CDR3 protein. The sample consists of roughly 800,000 distinct CDR3 sequences, 20% to 25% of them appearing once. This same sample was also part of a study on T cells of mothers and their children.

Sequenced input: blood. The receptor source for this set is a boy aged 5-17 years in good health.

The V gene is TRBV11-2, the J gene TRBJ1-1; 7 bases fit TRBD1. With V trimmed by 0 bases and J by 3 bases, 7 bases remained unmatched. Germline CDR1 reads SGHAT; CDR2 reads FQNNGV. CDR3 length: 16 residues. CDR3 DNA sequence: TGTGCCAGCAGCTTAGATCGACAGGGCATCCACACTGAAGCTTTCTTT. Translating it yields CASSLDRQGIHTEAFF.

This chain joins TRBV10-3 and TRBJ1-2; 8 nucleotides align to TRBD1. This CDR3 has 13 residues. V lost 6 bases and J lost 7; bases outside the gene matches: 7. Germline V gene data show CDR1 as ENHRY and CDR2 as SYGVKD. CDR3: CAIRVDREGGYTF. For the CDR3, the DNA is TGTGCCATCAGAGTGGACAGGGAGGGTGGCTACACCTTC.

This clonotype was counted only a few times. V gene TRBV4-3 combines with J gene TRBJ1-1; D remains unclear. CDR1 and CDR2 from the germline V gene are LGHNA and YSLEER. The ends were cut back, 1 base at V and 3 bases at J, with 6 bases in the middle. The CDR3 contains 13 residues. In nucleotides, the CDR3 is TGCGCCAGCAGCCAAGCGAGTTACACTGAAGCTTTCTTT. Protein product: CASSQASYTEAFF.

In its sample, this clonotype was seen a few times. This chain links TRBV6-2 or TRBV6-3 with TRBJ1-4; D remains unclear. V was shortened by 7 bases and J by 7 bases, with 16 bases between the two germline ends. The CDR3 spans 14 residues. In germline, CDR1 is MNHEY, CDR2 SVGEGT. CDR3 protein: CASIRGAQGEKLFF. The DNA of the CDR3 is TGTGCCAGCATTCGGGGAGCCCAAGGTGAAAAACTGTTTTTT.

The rearrangement uses TRBV29-1 and TRBJ2-7; TRBD1 agrees at 9 bases. Per the germline V gene, CDR1 is SQVTM and CDR2 is ANQGSEA. CDR3 size: 14 residues. With V trimmed by 2 bases and J by 5 bases, 7 bases remained unmatched. CDR3 sequence (DNA): TGCAGCGTTGAATTCCGGGACAGGGAGCACGAGCAGTACTTC. It is translated as CSVEFRDREHEQYF.

In this sample, this clonotype turned up once. V gene TRBV4-3 combines with J gene TRBJ2-1; 7 bases line up with TRBD2. The CDR3 is 15 residues long. Germline V gene sequence: CDR1 LGHNA, CDR2 YSLEER. The V and J ends lost 3 bases and 5 bases, in that order; junction bases with no gene match: 7. Here the CDR3 reads CASSQTLGGNNEQFF. As DNA, the CDR3 is TGCGCCAGCAGCCAGACCCTGGGAGGGAACAATGAGCAGTTCTTC.